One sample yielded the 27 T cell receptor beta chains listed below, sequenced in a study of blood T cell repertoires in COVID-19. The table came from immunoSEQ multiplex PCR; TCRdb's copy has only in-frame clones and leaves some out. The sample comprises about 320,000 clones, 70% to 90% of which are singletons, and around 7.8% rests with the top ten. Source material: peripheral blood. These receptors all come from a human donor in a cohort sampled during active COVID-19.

The DNA of the CDR3 is TGCGCCAGCAGTGGCTCAGATTACACAGATACGCAGTATTTT. Protein product: CASSGSDYTDTQYF. The chain links TRBV5-1 to TRBJ2-3; the D is unclear. The V gene's germline CDR1 is SGHRS and CDR2 YFSETQ. This CDR3 region has 14 residues. V was shortened by 5 bases and J by 2 bases, with 12 bases between the two germline ends.

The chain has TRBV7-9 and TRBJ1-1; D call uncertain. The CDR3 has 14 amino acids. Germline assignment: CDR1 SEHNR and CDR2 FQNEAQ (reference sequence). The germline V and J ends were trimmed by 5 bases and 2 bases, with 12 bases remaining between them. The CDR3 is CASSPRLDNTEAFF. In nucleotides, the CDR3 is TGTGCCAGCAGCCCCCGACTGGATAACACTGAAGCTTTCTTT.

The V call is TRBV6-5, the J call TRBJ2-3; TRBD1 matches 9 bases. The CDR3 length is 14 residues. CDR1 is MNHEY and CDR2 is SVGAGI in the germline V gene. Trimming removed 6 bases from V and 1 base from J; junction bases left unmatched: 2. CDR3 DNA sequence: TGTGCCAGCAGACGGACAGGGGGCACAGATACGCAGTATTTT. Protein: CASRRTGGTDTQYF.

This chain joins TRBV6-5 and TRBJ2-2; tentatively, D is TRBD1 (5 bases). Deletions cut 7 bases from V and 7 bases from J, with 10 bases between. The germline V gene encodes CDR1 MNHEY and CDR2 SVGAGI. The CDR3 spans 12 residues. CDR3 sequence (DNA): TGTGCCAGCACCGGACAATACGGGGAGCTGTTTTTT. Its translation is CASTGQYGELFF.

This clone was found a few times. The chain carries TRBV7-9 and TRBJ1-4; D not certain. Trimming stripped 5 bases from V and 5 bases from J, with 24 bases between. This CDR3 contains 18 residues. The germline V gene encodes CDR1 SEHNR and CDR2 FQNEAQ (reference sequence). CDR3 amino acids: CASSPYYLTLPENEKLFF. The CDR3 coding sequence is TGTGCCAGCAGCCCCTATTATCTCACATTACCGGAGAATGAAAAACTGTTTTTT.

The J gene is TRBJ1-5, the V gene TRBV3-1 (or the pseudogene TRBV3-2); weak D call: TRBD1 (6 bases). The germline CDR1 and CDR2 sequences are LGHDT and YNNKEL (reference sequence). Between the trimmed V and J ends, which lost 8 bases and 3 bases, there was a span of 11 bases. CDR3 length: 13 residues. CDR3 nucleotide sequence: TGTGCCAGCGGGGGGGGGCTCAATCAGCCCCAGCATTTT. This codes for CASGGGLNQPQHF.

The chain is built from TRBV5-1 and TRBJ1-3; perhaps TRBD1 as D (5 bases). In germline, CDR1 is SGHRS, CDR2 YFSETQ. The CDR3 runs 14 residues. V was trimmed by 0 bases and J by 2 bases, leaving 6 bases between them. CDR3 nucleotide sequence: TGCGCCAGCAGCTTGGAGGGGACTGGAAACACCATATATTTT. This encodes CASSLEGTGNTIYF.

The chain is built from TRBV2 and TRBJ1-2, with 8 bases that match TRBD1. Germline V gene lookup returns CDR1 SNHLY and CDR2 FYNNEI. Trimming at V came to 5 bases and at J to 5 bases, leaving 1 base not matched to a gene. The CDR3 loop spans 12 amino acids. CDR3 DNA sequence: TGTGCCAGCAGTCAGGGGGCTTATGGCTACACCTTC. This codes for CASSQGAYGYTF.

The CDR3 loop reads CASRRQGSYEQYF. The DNA for the CDR3 is TGTGCCAGCAGGCGACAGGGGTCCTACGAGCAGTACTTC. The chain carries TRBV6-5 and TRBJ2-7, with 8 bases identical to TRBD1. Germline loops: CDR1 MNHEY, CDR2 SVGAGI. J gave up 1 base and V 6 bases, and 2 bases lay outside the gene matches. CDR3 length: 13 residues.

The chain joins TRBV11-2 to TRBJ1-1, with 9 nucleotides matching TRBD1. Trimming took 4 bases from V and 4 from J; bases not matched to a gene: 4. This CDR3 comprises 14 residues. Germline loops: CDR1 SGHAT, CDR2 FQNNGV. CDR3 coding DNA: TGTGCCAGCAGCTCAGCGACAGGGGGCACTGAAGCTTTCTTT. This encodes CASSSATGGTEAFF.

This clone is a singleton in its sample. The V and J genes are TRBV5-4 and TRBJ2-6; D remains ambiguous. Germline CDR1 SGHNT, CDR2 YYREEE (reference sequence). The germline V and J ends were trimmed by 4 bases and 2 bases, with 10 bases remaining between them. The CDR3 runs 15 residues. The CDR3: CASSPPGAGANVLTF. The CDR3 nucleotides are TGTGCCAGCAGCCCGCCAGGTGCTGGGGCCAACGTCCTGACTTTC.

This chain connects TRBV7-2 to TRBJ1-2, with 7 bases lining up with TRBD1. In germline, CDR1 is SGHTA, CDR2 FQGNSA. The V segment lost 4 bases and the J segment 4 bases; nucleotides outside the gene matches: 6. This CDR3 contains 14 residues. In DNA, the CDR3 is TGTGCCAGCAGCTCGAGGACAGGACGCTATGGCTACACCTTC. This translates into CASSSRTGRYGYTF.

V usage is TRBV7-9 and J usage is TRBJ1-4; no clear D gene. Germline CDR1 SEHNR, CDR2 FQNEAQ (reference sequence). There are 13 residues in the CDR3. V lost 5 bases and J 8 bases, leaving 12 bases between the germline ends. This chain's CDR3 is CASSGGGLEKLFF. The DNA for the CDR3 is TGTGCCAGCAGCGGCGGAGGGTTGGAAAAACTGTTTTTT.

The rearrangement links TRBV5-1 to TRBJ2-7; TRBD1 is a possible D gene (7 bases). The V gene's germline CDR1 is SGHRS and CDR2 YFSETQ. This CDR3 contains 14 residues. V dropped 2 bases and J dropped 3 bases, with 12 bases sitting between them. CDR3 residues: CASSFQGGYYEQYF. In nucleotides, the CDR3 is TGCGCCAGCAGCTTTCAGGGGGGCTACTACGAGCAGTACTTC.

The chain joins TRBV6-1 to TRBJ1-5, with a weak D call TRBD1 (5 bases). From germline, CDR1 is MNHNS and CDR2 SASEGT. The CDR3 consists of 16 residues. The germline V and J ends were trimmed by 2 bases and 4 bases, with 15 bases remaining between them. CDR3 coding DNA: TGTGCCAGCAGTGAACCATTGCAGGGTTGGAATCAGCCCCAGCATTTT. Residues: CASSEPLQGWNQPQHF.

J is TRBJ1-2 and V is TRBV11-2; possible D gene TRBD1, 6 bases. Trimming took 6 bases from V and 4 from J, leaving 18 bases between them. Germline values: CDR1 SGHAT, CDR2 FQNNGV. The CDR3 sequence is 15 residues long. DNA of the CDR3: TGTGCCAGCAGGGATACCGGGGGGCTTATCTATGGCTACACCTTC. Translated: CASRDTGGLIYGYTF.

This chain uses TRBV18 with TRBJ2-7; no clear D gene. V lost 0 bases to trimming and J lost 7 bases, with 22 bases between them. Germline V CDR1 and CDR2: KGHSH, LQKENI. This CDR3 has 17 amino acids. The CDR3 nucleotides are TGTGCCAGCTCACCACCCGCCCTAGTAAAATCTCCTAGGGAGCAGTACTTC. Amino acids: CASSPPALVKSPREQYF.

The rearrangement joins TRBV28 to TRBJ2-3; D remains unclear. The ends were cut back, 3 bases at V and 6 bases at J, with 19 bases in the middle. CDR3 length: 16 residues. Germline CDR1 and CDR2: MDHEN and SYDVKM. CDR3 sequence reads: CASSLAAVVPKDTQYF. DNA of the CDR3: TGTGCCAGCAGTTTGGCGGCCGTGGTCCCCAAGGATACGCAGTATTTT.

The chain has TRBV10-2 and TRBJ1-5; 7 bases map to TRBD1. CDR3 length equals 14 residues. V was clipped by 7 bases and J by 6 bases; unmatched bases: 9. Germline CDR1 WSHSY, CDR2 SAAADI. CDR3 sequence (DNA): TGCGCCAGCAACGAGAGACAGGGCGCTCAGCCCCAGCATTTT. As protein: CASNERQGAQPQHF.

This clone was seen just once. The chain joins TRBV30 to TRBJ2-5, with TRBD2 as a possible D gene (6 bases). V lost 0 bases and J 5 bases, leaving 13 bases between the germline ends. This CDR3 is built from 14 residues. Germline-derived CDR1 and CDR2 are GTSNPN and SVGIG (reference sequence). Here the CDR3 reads CAWSVRRLVETQYF. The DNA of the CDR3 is TGTGCCTGGAGTGTACGCCGACTAGTTGAGACCCAGTACTTC.

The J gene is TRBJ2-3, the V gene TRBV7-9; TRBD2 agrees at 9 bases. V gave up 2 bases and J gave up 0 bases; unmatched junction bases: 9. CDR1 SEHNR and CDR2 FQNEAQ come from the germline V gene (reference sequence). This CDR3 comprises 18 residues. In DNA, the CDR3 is TGTGCCAGCAGCTTACGACTAGCGGTACGCCCTAGCACAGATACGCAGTATTTT. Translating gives CASSLRLAVRPSTDTQYF.

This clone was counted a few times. CDR3 bases: TGTGCCAGCTCACCGGGCGACAGCTACTACGAGCAGTACTTC. This sequence encodes CASSPGDSYYEQYF. The chain couples TRBV18 to TRBJ2-7; a weak D match, TRBD1 (5 bases). The CDR3 spans 14 residues. Trimming cost V 3 bases and J 3 bases, with 12 bases left between them. CDR1 is KGHSH, CDR2 LQKENI, per germline. The entire variable domain, with the rest obtained from reference TRBV18 and TRBJ2-7, is as follows: NAGVMQNPRHLVRRRGQEARLRCSPMKGHSHVYWYRQLPEEGLKFMVYLQKENIIDESGMPKERFSAEFPKEGPSILRIQQVVRGDSAAYFCASSPGDSYYEQYFGPGTRLTVT.

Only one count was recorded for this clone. The CDR3 nucleotides are TGCGCCAGCAGCTACGGGGAGAGCAATCAGCCCCAGCATTTT. It encodes CASSYGESNQPQHF. The gene calls are TRBV5-1 and TRBJ1-5; D is unclear. The CDR3 runs to 14 residues. Per germline, CDR1 SGHRS and CDR2 YFSETQ. V lost 3 bases and J lost 1, with 8 bases in between.

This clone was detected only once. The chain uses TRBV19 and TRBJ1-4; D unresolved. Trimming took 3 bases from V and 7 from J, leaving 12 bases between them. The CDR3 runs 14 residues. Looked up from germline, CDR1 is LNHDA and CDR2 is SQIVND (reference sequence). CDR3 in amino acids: CASSMMDSPEKLFF. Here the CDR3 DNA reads TGTGCCAGTAGTATGATGGACTCCCCTGAAAAACTGTTTTTT.

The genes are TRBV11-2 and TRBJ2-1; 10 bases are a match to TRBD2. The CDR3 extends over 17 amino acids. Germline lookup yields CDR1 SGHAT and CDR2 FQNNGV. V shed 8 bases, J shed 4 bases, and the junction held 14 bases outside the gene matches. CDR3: CASLGRDEAGGYNEQFF. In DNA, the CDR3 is TGTGCCAGCTTAGGTAGAGATGAAGCGGGGGGGTACAATGAGCAGTTCTTC. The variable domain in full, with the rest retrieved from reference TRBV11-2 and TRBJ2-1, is EAGVAQSPRYKIIEKRQSVAFWCNPISGHATLYWYQQILGQGPKLLIQFQNNGVVDDSQLPKDRFSAERLKGVDSTLKIQPAKLEDSAVYLCASLGRDEAGGYNEQFFGPGTRLTVL.

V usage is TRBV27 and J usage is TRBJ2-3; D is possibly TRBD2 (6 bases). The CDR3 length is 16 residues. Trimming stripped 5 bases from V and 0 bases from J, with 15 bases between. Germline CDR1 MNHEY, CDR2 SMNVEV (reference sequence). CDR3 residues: CASSPLAQTSTDTQYF. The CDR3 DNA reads TGTGCCAGCAGTCCTCTAGCGCAGACTAGCACAGATACGCAGTATTTT.

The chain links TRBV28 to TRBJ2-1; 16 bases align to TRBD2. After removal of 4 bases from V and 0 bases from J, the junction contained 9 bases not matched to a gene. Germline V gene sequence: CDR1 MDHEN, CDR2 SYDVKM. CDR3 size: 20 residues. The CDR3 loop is CASSSPGLAGGPSSYNEQFF. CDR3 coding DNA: TGTGCCAGCAGTTCGCCGGGACTAGCGGGGGGGCCCAGCTCCTACAATGAGCAGTTCTTC.